These 13 T cell receptor beta chains came from one sample sequenced in a study of memory CD4+ T cells and cytomegalovirus serostatus. The repertoire was sequenced with immunoSEQ multiplex PCR; TCRdb's copy has only in-frame clones and lacks some. The data show 56,000 or so clones, around 82% seen once. Single viable CD3+CD4+CD8-CD45RO+ cells were sorted as the memory CD4+ T cells. Specimen: memory CD4+ T cells from blood. Every receptor here comes from an adult in good health and CMV-seronegative. Some clones in this sample may be carry-over from other donors' samples.

The chain combines TRBV18 with TRBJ1-4; D ambiguous. CDR1 and CDR2 (germline): KGHSH, LQKENI. Trimming stripped 2 bases from V and 13 bases from J, with 11 bases between. The CDR3 is 12 residues long. In DNA, the CDR3 is TGTGCCAGCTCACCATGGGCTGATTTACTGTTTTTT. Translation gives CASSPWADLLFF.

This sequence joins TRBV11-2 and TRBJ1-1, with no clear D. The CDR3 loop spans 13 amino acids. V was clipped by 3 bases and J by 5 bases, with 10 bases between them. Germline lookup yields CDR1 SGHAT and CDR2 FQNNGV. The CDR3 DNA sequence: TGTGCCAGCAGCTTTGACCGGGGTACTGAAGCTTTCTTT. Translating gives CASSFDRGTEAFF.

This chain links TRBV29-1 with TRBJ1-1; TRBD1 matches at 8 bases. The V segment lost 0 bases and the J segment 1 base; nucleotides outside the gene matches: 7. Germline-derived CDR1 and CDR2 are SQVTM and ANQGSEA. The CDR3 spans 16 residues. CDR3 in DNA: TGCAGCGTTGAAGATCTCAGGGGGCTCGGGAACACTGAAGCTTTCTTT. This gives the protein CSVEDLRGLGNTEAFF.

This sequence joins TRBV19 and TRBJ1-5; D uncertain. V was shortened by 2 bases and J by 3 bases, with 26 bases between the two germline ends. CDR3 length: 20 amino acids. Germline-derived CDR1 and CDR2 are LNHDA and SQIVND (reference sequence). The CDR3 DNA reads as TGTGCCAGTAGTATAAGTCAGGTCGGCCGGCCGAATGTGCTCAATCAGCCCCAGCATTTT. This sequence encodes CASSISQVGRPNVLNQPQHF.

This clone was recorded a few times. This sample includes further DNA sequences coding for the same CDR3. The chain uses TRBV9 and TRBJ1-6, with 7 bases identical to TRBD1. CDR3 size: 17 residues. V dropped 1 base and J dropped 0; count of bases not matched to a gene: 4. Per germline, CDR1 SGDLS and CDR2 YYNGEE. This CDR3 reads CASSVSGQSSYNSPLHF. CDR3 nucleotides: TGTGCCAGCAGCGTATCGGGACAGAGCTCCTATAATTCACCCCTCCACTTT.

The table lists this clone with a few counts. The CDR3 sequence is CASSPGTGGEAFF. CDR3 DNA sequence: TGTGCCAGCTCACCGGGGACAGGGGGCGAAGCTTTCTTT. The chain combines TRBV18 with TRBJ1-1; 12 bases are shared with TRBD1. V was pared by 3 bases and J by 8 bases, with 1 base of the junction left unmatched. The germline V gene encodes CDR1 KGHSH and CDR2 LQKENI. This CDR3 comprises 13 residues.

The chain combines TRBV11-2 with TRBJ2-7; D is uncertain. Deletions cut 2 bases from V and 4 bases from J, with 6 bases between. Germline values: CDR1 SGHAT, CDR2 FQNNGV. CDR3 length: 12 residues. The CDR3 is CASSLSEYEQYF. The CDR3 DNA is TGTGCCAGCAGCTTATCGGAGTACGAGCAGTACTTC.

This chain connects TRBV7-6 to TRBJ2-7; D perhaps matches TRBD2 (5 bases). Trimming cost V 0 bases and J 4 bases, with 7 bases left between them. Germline assignment: CDR1 SGHVS and CDR2 FNYEAQ. The CDR3 spans 13 residues. CDR3 coding DNA: TGTGCCAGCAGCTTAGCCGGGGTTTACGAGCAGTACTTC. This codes for CASSLAGVYEQYF.

The genes are TRBV5-1 and TRBJ2-5; 11 positions agree with TRBD1. The CDR3 is 15 residues long. With 4 bases clipped from V and 5 bases from J, the junction kept 7 bases outside the gene matches. In germline, CDR1 is SGHRS, CDR2 YFSETQ. The CDR3 sequence is CASSTADRGLETQYF. CDR3 DNA sequence: TGCGCCAGCAGCACGGCGGACAGGGGGCTTGAGACCCAGTACTTC.

This chain uses TRBV4-3 with TRBJ2-5; D remains unclear. Trimming took off 1 base at V and 0 bases at J, with 9 bases between the two ends. This CDR3 spans 15 amino acids. Germline V CDR1 and CDR2: LGHNA, YSLEER. CDR3 in amino acids: CASSQGYRDQETQYF. Here the CDR3 DNA reads TGCGCCAGCAGCCAAGGCTACCGGGACCAAGAGACCCAGTACTTC.

This chain joins TRBV27 and TRBJ2-3, with D possibly TRBD2 on 6 matching bases. V was shortened by 3 bases and J by 9 bases, with 10 bases between the two germline ends. Germline CDR1 MNHEY, CDR2 SMNVEV (reference sequence). CDR3 length: 12 residues. The DNA for the CDR3 is TGTGCCAGCAGTTTTCCCCGGGGGACGCAGTATTTT. Protein: CASSFPRGTQYF.

The chain has TRBV5-4 and TRBJ2-7; D perhaps matches TRBD2 (6 bases). The CDR3 runs 16 residues. CDR1 and CDR2 from the germline V gene are SGHNT and YYREEE (reference sequence). Trimming cost V 4 bases and J 6 bases, with 23 bases left between them. For the CDR3, the DNA is TGTGCCAGCAGCCCGGGACTGACTGCCGACCTATCCGAGCAGTACTTC. This gives the protein CASSPGLTADLSEQYF.

This clone was detected once. The chain is built from TRBV7-9 and TRBJ2-1; a possible D gene is TRBD2 (5 bases). This CDR3 has 12 residues. Germline CDR1 is SEHNR and CDR2 is FQNEAQ (reference sequence). Trimming took off 5 bases at V and 8 bases at J, with 10 bases between the two ends. CDR3 sequence: CASSPGGHEQFF. Here the CDR3 DNA reads TGTGCCAGCAGCCCAGGAGGCCATGAGCAGTTCTTC.